This T cell receptor beta chain emerged from a study of CD8 T cells in Susac syndrome. CDR1 is MNHNS and CDR2 is SASEGT in the germline V gene. Trimming left V 3 bases short and J 4 bases short, with 7 bases between. The length of the CDR3 is 14 residues. The authors reverse transcribed roughly 0.5 to 1 ug RNA with random hexamers. One entry per CDR3 protein, called by TCRdb with MiXCR from the immunoSEQ multiplex PCR reads. Of approximately 270,000 distinct CDR3 sequences in the sample, about 93% were seen once. The TCR was taken from a human donor with multiple sclerosis. V gene TRBV6-1 combines with J gene TRBJ2-6; D gene uncertain. The sample taken for sequencing was CD4+ T cells from PBMCs. This CDR3 is CASSDPTGANVLTF. The CDR3 region has the DNA TGTGCCAGCAGTGATCCGACAGGGGCCAACGTCCTGACTTTC.